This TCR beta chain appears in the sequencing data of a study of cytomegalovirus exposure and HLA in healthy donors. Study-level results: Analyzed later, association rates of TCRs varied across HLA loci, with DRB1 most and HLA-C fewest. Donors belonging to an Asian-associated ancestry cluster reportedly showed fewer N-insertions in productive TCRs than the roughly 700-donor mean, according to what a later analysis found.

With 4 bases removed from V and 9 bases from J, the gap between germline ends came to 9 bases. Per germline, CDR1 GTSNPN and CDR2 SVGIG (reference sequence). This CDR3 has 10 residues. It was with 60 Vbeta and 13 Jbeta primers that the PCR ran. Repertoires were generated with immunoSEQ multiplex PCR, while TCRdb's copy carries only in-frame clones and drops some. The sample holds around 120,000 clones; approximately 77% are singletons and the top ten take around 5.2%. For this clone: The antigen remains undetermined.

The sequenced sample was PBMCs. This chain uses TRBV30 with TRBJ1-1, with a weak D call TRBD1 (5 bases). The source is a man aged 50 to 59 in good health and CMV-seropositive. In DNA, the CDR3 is TGTGCCTGGATCTGGACAAAAGCTTTCTTT. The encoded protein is CAWIWTKAFF.